The TCR beta chain under discussion was sequenced for a study of shared clonotypes between healthy human individuals. General observations from the study: Naive subsets usually exceeded memory subsets in estimated richness.

CD4+ cells were split into CD45RA+ naive and CD45RA-negative memory subsets. Germline CDR1 is SNHLY and CDR2 is FYNNEI. The CDR3 contains 15 residues. V gave up 6 bases and J gave up 4 bases; unmatched junction bases: 5. Sequencing used immunoSEQ multiplex PCR; TCRdb keeps in-frame clones, though not all of them. The sample lists more than 1 million clones, around three quarters occurring once. Of note for this clone: What it binds is unknown.

This sequence joins TRBV2 and TRBJ2-4, with TRBD1 identical over 11 bases. The sequenced material came from memory CD4+ T cells from PBMCs. Subset noted: CD45RA-negative fraction. The sequence was collected from a man younger than 35 in good health. Some clones in this sample may be carry-over from other donors' samples. CDR3 coding DNA: TGTGCCAGCAGCGGGACAGGGGGAGGTAAAAACATTCAGTACTTC. Encoded protein: CASSGTGGGKNIQYF.